This entry lists 24 T cell receptor beta chains sequenced from one sample in a study of T cell clonotyping in hematopoietic cell transplantation. The assay was immunoSEQ multiplex PCR, and TCRdb's table has in-frame clones only and misses some. The profile shows more than 20,000 clones, more than 65% of them singletons. Time point given: recipient sample about 28 days before transplant, after cytoreduction. The specimen was peripheral blood mononuclear cells, collected before stem cell transplant. These receptors all come from a woman between 55 and 75 years old with acute myeloid leukemia. Some clones in this sample may be carry-over from other donors' samples.

This chain uses TRBV5-4 with TRBJ2-1, with TRBD2 as a possible D gene (6 bases). The V gene's germline CDR1 is SGHNT and CDR2 YYREEE (reference sequence). There are 16 residues in the CDR3. The ends were cut back, 4 bases at V and 0 bases at J, with 14 bases in the middle. In DNA form, the CDR3 reads TGTGCCAGCAGCGCGGTAGCGGCAGGCTCCTACAATGAGCAGTTCTTC. It is translated as CASSAVAAGSYNEQFF. Combining the CDR3 with reference TRBV5-4 and TRBJ2-1 gives the whole variable domain ETGVTQSPTHLIKTRGQQVTLRCSSQSGHNTVSWYQQALGQGPQFIFQYYREEENGRGNFPPRFSGLQFPNYSSELNVNALELDDSALYLCASSAVAAGSYNEQFFGPGTRLTVL.

There are a few counts of this clone. The rearrangement uses TRBV7-3 and TRBJ2-7, with D possibly TRBD1 on 5 matching bases. CDR3 length equals 14 residues. V lost 0 bases and J 4 bases, leaving 10 bases between the germline ends. Looked up from germline, CDR1 is SGHTA and CDR2 is FQGTGA. In DNA, the CDR3 is TGTGCCAGCAGCTTAACGGGGCAGGGTTACGAGCAGTACTTC. It codes for CASSLTGQGYEQYF.

The rearrangement links TRBV7-9 to TRBJ1-1; possible D gene TRBD1, 5 bases. V was shortened by 1 base and J by 1 base, with 7 bases between the two germline ends. The V gene's germline CDR1 is SEHNR and CDR2 FQNEAQ (reference sequence). This CDR3 spans 14 amino acids. DNA of the CDR3: TGTGCCAGCAGCTTAGTGGGGGAGAACACTGAAGCTTTCTTT. This sequence encodes CASSLVGENTEAFF.

The chain recombines TRBV7-2 with TRBJ2-2, with 10 bases fitting TRBD1. The V segment lost 8 bases and the J segment 2 bases; nucleotides outside the gene matches: 5. Germline V CDR1 and CDR2: SGHTA, FQGNSA. The CDR3 length is 15 residues. CDR3 bases: TGTGCCAGCCTAGACAGGGGGCTTAACACCGGGGAGCTGTTTTTT. It codes for CASLDRGLNTGELFF.

This sequence joins TRBV2 and TRBJ2-7; 7 nucleotides agree with TRBD2. Germline CDR1 and CDR2: SNHLY and FYNNEI. Trimming took 6 bases from V and 12 from J; bases not matched to a gene: 17. The CDR3 extends over 14 amino acids. The CDR3 spells CASRDSTYAGVMYF. DNA of the CDR3: TGTGCCAGCAGAGACTCCACCTATGCGGGAGTCATGTACTTC.

CDR3 DNA sequence: TGTGCCAGCAGCTTGAGCCAGACTAGCGCCTCCTACGAGCAGTACTTC. The encoded protein is CASSLSQTSASYEQYF. V usage is TRBV27 and J usage is TRBJ2-7; 8 bases are shared with TRBD2. The CDR3 extends over 16 amino acids. J was trimmed by 0 bases and V by 6 bases; bases with no gene match: 10. Germline V gene data show CDR1 as MNHEY and CDR2 as SMNVEV (reference sequence).

The chain links TRBV6-5 to TRBJ1-1; maybe TRBD1 (6 bases). Germline CDR1 and CDR2: MNHEY and SVGAGI. CDR3 length: 14 residues. Trimming left V 11 bases short and J 4 bases short, with 20 bases between. The DNA of the CDR3 is TGTGCCTCAAGCTGGGGGCTGAGGGGCACTGAAGCTTTCTTT. Protein product: CASSWGLRGTEAFF.

The chain combines TRBV19 with TRBJ2-1, with TRBD2 matching 13 bases. The germline V gene encodes CDR1 LNHDA and CDR2 SQIVND (reference sequence). Trimming took 9 bases from V and 3 from J; bases not matched to a gene: 8. The CDR3 contains 16 residues. This CDR3 is CASRGLAGESYNEQFF. The CDR3 nucleotides read TGTGCCAGCAGAGGACTAGCGGGAGAGAGCTACAATGAGCAGTTCTTC.

V gene TRBV2 combines with J gene TRBJ2-1; 11 nucleotides match TRBD2. The CDR3 is 15 amino acids. Germline CDR1 SNHLY, CDR2 FYNNEI. The junction had 10 bases not matched to a gene; V was cut back by 7 bases and J by 8 bases. The CDR3 nucleotides are TGTGCCAGCACCACCGGGCTAGCGGGGGGCCATGAGCAGTTCTTC. This translates into CASTTGLAGGHEQFF.

The rearrangement joins TRBV7-2 to TRBJ2-3, with TRBD2 identical over 8 bases. CDR1 is SGHTA and CDR2 is FQGNSA in the germline V gene. This CDR3 comprises 15 residues. Trimming cost V 6 bases and J 2 bases; bases outside gene matches: 7. The CDR3: CASSSLLAVTDTQYF. In nucleotides, the CDR3 is TGTGCCAGCAGTTCTTTACTAGCGGTCACAGATACGCAGTATTTT.

The V call is TRBV7-9, the J call TRBJ1-5; TRBD1 might be the D (5 bases). The CDR3 contains 12 residues. Germline assignment: CDR1 SEHNR and CDR2 FQNEAQ (reference sequence). The V end lost 5 bases, the J end lost 6 bases, and 8 bases lay between the germline ends. In nucleotides, the CDR3 is TGTGCCAGCAGCCTCGGGGGTCAGCCCCAGCATTTT. Its protein is CASSLGGQPQHF.

The chain combines TRBV12-5 with TRBJ2-5, with no clear D. Germline V CDR1 and CDR2: LGHNT, FRNRAP. Trimming pared 1 base from V and 2 bases from J, leaving 2 bases between. The CDR3 is 12 residues long. The CDR3 coding sequence is TGTGCTAGTGGTTTGGGTCAAGAGACCCAGTACTTC. Translated, it gives CASGLGQETQYF.

The gene calls are TRBV7-6 and TRBJ2-7; no clear D gene. Germline CDR1 reads SGHVS; CDR2 reads FNYEAQ. CDR3 length: 13 amino acids. V lost 5 bases and J lost 0, with 8 bases in between. CDR3 sequence: CASSPPTSYEQYF. Written as DNA, the CDR3 is TGTGCCAGCAGCCCCCCCACCTCCTACGAGCAGTACTTC.

Judged by abundance, this clone is medium-sized (0.01 to 0.1%). The chain joins TRBV7-2 to TRBJ2-3, with 8 bases lining up with TRBD2. The CDR3 has 13 residues. The ends lost 3 bases at V and 4 bases at J; junction bases unmatched: 0. The germline V gene has CDR1 SGHTA and CDR2 FQGNSA. The CDR3: CASSLGLADTQYF. CDR3 coding DNA: TGTGCCAGCAGCTTGGGACTAGCAGATACGCAGTATTTT.

The DNA for the CDR3 is TGTGCCAGCAGCGTGTCAGGAAGCTCTGGAAACACCATATATTTT. Protein sequence: CASSVSGSSGNTIYF. The chain carries TRBV9 and TRBJ1-3; D unclear. The CDR3 runs 15 residues. In germline, CDR1 is SGDLS, CDR2 YYNGEE. The V and J ends lost 2 bases and 0 bases respectively, with 9 bases between them.

The V call is TRBV28, the J call TRBJ2-1, with D hard to call. This CDR3 comprises 13 residues. With 1 base removed from V and 8 bases from J, the gap between germline ends came to 9 bases. The germline gives CDR1 MDHEN, CDR2 SYDVKM. The CDR3 coding sequence is TGTGCCAGCAGTTTATCGCGGTACCATGAGCAGTTCTTC. Translated: CASSLSRYHEQFF. The entire variable domain, with the rest obtained from reference TRBV28 and TRBJ2-1, is as follows: DVKVTQSSRYLVKRTGEKVFLECVQDMDHENMFWYRQDPGLGLRLIYFSYDVKMKEKGDIPEGYSVSREKKERFSLILESASTNQTSMYLCASSLSRYHEQFFGPGTRLTVL.

This clone is deemed medium-sized (0.01 to 0.1%). This chain links TRBV4-1 with TRBJ1-1, with 7 bases identical to TRBD1. Losses at the gene ends were 8 bases for V and 6 bases for J; bases not matched to a gene: 15. The CDR3 is 15 amino acids. In germline, CDR1 is MGHRA, CDR2 YSYEKL. The CDR3 region has the DNA TGCGCCAGCGGGGACAGTGGAGGGACGAGCCCTGAAGCTTTCTTT. Its translation is CASGDSGGTSPEAFF.

The chain uses TRBV5-4 and TRBJ2-7; 9 bases match TRBD1. CDR3 length: 16 amino acids. Germline-derived CDR1 and CDR2 are SGHNT and YYREEE (reference sequence). V dropped 4 bases and J dropped 1; count of bases not matched to a gene: 9. CDR3 DNA sequence: TGTGCCAGCAGCCCCAATTTGGGACAGGGTTCCTACGAGCAGTACTTC. Protein product: CASSPNLGQGSYEQYF. Full variable domain (rest looked up from reference TRBV5-4 and TRBJ2-7): ETGVTQSPTHLIKTRGQQVTLRCSSQSGHNTVSWYQQALGQGPQFIFQYYREEENGRGNFPPRFSGLQFPNYSSELNVNALELDDSALYLCASSPNLGQGSYEQYFGPGTRLTVT.

This sequence joins TRBV27 and TRBJ1-4; D is ambiguous. Germline CDR1 is MNHEY and CDR2 is SMNVEV (reference sequence). The CDR3 covers 15 residues. V was clipped by 5 bases and J by 0 bases, with 10 bases between them. The CDR3 reads CASSRTDSTNEKLFF. The CDR3, as DNA: TGTGCCAGCAGTCGGACTGATTCAACTAATGAAAAACTGTTTTTT.

This chain uses TRBV19 with TRBJ2-2; the D gene is possibly TRBD2 (6 bases). Looked up from germline, CDR1 is LNHDA and CDR2 is SQIVND (reference sequence). This CDR3 contains 15 residues. Trimming left V 4 bases short and J 6 bases short, with 15 bases between. The CDR3 DNA is TGTGCCAGTAGTACCCCTGGGGGGTCCGCCGGGGAGCTGTTTTTT. It is translated as CASSTPGGSAGELFF.

In this sample, this clone turned up once. The chain carries TRBV7-2 and TRBJ2-3, with 9 bases lining up with TRBD2. Germline V gives CDR1 SGHTA, CDR2 FQGNSA. J was trimmed by 2 bases and V by 4 bases; bases with no gene match: 10. The CDR3 spans 17 residues. In nucleotides, the CDR3 is TGTGCCAGCAGCTACTATAGCGGGAGATCTCTCACAGATACGCAGTATTTT. It is translated as CASSYYSGRSLTDTQYF.

The genes are TRBV19 and TRBJ1-2, with a possible D match to TRBD1 (6 bases). This CDR3 spans 17 amino acids. Germline loops: CDR1 LNHDA, CDR2 SQIVND (reference sequence). The germline V and J ends were trimmed by 7 bases and 8 bases, with 29 bases remaining between them. The CDR3 here is CASNPARTVEATMGYTF. The CDR3 DNA reads TGTGCCAGTAATCCCGCCCGGACAGTAGAGGCAACTATGGGCTACACCTTC.

J is TRBJ2-2 and V is TRBV10-3, with D possibly matching TRBD1 (6 bases). This CDR3 region has 14 residues. Trimming removed 6 bases at V and 0 bases at J, with 8 bases between. The germline V gene encodes CDR1 ENHRY and CDR2 SYGVKD. The DNA of the CDR3 is TGTGCCATCAGCGGGGACACGAACACCGGGGAGCTGTTTTTT. Its protein product is CAISGDTNTGELFF.

The chain employs TRBV2 and TRBJ2-5; a weak D match, TRBD1 (5 bases). The germline gives CDR1 SNHLY, CDR2 FYNNEI. The CDR3 totals 17 residues. The ends were cut back, 0 bases at V and 5 bases at J, with 19 bases in the middle. CDR3 amino acids: CASSEAPGRGPYETQYF. CDR3 in DNA: TGTGCCAGCAGTGAAGCCCCGGGTAGGGGCCCTTATGAGACCCAGTACTTC.